The entry below gives a single T cell receptor beta chain sequence along with its context. Its antigen is as yet unknown. This record comes from a study of T cells in Graves' hyperthyroidism and ophthalmopathy. Amplification of TCR beta CDR3 regions was performed using RNA transcripts as template. When the TCR CDR3 underwent first-round RT-PCR, the HTBI primer set was used. TCRdb used MiXCR to reprocess the multiplex PCR reads, holding one entry per CDR3 protein. The sample records over 350,000 distinct CDR3 sequences, roughly 14% being singletons. Per germline, CDR1 DFQATT and CDR2 SNEGSKA (reference sequence). V gave up 6 bases and J gave up 0 bases, with 9 bases separating them. The CDR3 runs 13 residues. In the ophthalmopathy cohort, Clinical Activity Score was at least 3, NOSPECS grade at least 4, and duration under 3 months. General observations from the study: A model using 13 V-J features told ophthalmopathy apart from stable hyperthyroidism. Blood shared most expanded thyroid clonotypes above 0.001. Progression to ophthalmopathy was predicted a median of 6.5 months early.

The chain employs TRBV20-1 and TRBJ2-4; no clear D gene. Sequencing was performed on blood. The TCR sequence derives from a young man with Graves' ophthalmopathy. The CDR3 DNA is TGCAGTGCGGAAGGCCTAGCCAAAAACATTCAGTACTTC. Translation: CSAEGLAKNIQYF.